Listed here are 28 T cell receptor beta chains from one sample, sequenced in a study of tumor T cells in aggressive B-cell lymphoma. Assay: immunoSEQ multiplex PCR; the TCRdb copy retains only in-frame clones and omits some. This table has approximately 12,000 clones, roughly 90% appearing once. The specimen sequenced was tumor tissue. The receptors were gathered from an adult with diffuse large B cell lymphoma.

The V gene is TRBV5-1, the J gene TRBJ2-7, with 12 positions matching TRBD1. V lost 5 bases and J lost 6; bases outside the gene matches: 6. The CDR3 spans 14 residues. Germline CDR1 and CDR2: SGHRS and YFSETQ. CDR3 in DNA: TGCGCCAGCAGATCGGGACAGGGGGCTGGCGAGCAGTACTTC. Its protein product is CASRSGQGAGEQYF.

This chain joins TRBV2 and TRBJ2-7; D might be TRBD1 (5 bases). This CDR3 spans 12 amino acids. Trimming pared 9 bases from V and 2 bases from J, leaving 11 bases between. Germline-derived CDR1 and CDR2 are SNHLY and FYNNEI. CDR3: CARRQSAYEQYF. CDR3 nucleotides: TGTGCCAGGAGACAGTCGGCCTACGAGCAGTACTTC.

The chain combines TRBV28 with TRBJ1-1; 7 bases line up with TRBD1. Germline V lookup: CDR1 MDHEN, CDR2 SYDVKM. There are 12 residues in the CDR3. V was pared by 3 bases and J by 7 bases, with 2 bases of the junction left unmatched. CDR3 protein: CASSLTGYEAFF. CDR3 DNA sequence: TGTGCCAGCAGTTTGACAGGGTATGAAGCTTTCTTT.

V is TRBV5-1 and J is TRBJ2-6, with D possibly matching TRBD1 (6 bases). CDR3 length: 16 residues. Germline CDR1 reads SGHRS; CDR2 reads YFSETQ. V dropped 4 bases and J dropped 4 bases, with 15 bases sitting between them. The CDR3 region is CASSRTAGTGANVLTF. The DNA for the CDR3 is TGCGCCAGCAGCCGAACCGCCGGGACAGGGGCCAACGTCCTGACTTTC.

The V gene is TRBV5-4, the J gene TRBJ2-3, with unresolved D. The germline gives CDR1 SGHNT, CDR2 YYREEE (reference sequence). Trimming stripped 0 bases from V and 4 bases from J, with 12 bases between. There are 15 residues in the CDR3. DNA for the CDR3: TGTGCCAGCAGCTTGGATCGAGGAAACTCAGATACGCAGTATTTT. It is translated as CASSLDRGNSDTQYF. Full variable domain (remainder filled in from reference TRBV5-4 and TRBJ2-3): ETGVTQSPTHLIKTRGQQVTLRCSSQSGHNTVSWYQQALGQGPQFIFQYYREEENGRGNFPPRFSGLQFPNYSSELNVNALELDDSALYLCASSLDRGNSDTQYFGPGTRLTVL.

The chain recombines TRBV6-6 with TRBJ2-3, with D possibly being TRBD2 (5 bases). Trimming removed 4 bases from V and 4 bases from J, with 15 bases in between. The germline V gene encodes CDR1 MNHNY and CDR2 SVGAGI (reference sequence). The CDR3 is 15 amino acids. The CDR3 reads CASSFSPGFADTQYF. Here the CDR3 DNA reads TGTGCCAGCAGTTTTTCCCCGGGGTTTGCAGATACGCAGTATTTT.

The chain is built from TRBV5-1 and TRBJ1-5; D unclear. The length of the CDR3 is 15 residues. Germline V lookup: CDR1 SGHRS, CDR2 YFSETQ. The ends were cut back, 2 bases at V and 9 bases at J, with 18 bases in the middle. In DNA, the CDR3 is TGCGCCAGCAGCTTCGATACACCAGATGTATGGCCCCAGCATTTT. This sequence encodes CASSFDTPDVWPQHF.

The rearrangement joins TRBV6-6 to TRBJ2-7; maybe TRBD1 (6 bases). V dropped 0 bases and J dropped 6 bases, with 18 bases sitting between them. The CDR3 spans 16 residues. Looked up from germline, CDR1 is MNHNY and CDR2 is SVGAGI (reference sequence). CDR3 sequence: CASSYSDPTTGREQYF. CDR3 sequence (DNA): TGTGCCAGCAGTTACTCCGACCCAACCACAGGGCGCGAGCAGTACTTC.

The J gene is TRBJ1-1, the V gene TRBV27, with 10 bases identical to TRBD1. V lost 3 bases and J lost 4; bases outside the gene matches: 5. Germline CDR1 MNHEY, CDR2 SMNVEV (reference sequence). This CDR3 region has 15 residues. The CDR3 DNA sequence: TGTGCCAGCAGTTTCTGGACAGGGGGGAGCACTGAAGCTTTCTTT. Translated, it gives CASSFWTGGSTEAFF.

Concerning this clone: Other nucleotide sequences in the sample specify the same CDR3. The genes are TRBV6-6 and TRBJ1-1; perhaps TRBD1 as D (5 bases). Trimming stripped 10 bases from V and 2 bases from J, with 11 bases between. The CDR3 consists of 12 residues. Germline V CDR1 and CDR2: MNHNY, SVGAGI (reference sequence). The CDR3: CATGRGNTEAFF. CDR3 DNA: TGTGCCACAGGGAGGGGAAACACTGAAGCTTTCTTT.

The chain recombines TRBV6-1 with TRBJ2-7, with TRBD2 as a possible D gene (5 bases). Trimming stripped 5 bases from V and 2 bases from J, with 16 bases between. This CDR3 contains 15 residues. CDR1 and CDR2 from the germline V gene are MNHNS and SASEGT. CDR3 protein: CASSLTPDSTYEQYF. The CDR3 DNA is TGTGCCAGCAGTCTGACCCCGGACTCCACCTACGAGCAGTACTTC.

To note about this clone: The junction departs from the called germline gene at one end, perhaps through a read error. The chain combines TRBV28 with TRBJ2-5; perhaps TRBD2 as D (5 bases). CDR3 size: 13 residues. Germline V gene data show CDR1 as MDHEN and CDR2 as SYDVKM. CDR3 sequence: CASRSPGLETKYF. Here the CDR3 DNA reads TGTGCCAGCAGGTCACCGGGATTGGAGACCAAGTACTTC.

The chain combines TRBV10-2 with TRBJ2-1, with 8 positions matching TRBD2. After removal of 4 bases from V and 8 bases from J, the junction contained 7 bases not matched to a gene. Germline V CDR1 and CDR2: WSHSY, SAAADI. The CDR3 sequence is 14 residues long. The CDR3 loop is CASSGGGRLDEQFF. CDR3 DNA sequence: TGCGCCAGCAGTGGCGGCGGGAGGCTGGATGAGCAGTTCTTC.

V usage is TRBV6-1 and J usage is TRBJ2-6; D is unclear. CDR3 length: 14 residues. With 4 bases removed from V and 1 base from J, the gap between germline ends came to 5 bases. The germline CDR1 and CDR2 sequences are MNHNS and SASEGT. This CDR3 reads CASSAESGANVLTF. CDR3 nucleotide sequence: TGTGCCAGCAGTGCTGAGTCTGGGGCCAACGTCCTGACTTTC.

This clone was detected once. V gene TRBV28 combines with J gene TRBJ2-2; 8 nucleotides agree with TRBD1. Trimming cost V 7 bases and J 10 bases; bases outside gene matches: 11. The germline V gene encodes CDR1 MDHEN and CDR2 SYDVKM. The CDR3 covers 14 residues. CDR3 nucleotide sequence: TGTGCCAGCATTGGACAGGGTGGAGGGACGGAGCTGTTTTTT. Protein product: CASIGQGGGTELFF.

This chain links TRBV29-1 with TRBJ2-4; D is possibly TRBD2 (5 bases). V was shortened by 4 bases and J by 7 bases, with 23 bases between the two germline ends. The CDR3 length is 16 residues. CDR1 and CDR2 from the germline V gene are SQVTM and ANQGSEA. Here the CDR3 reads CSVVLGGQRSKNIQYF. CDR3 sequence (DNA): TGCAGCGTTGTACTAGGTGGGCAGCGGAGTAAGAACATTCAGTACTTC.

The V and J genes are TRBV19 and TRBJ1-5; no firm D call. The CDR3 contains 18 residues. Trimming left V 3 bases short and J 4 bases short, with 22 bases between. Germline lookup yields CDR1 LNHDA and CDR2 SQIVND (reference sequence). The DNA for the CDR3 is TGTGCCAGTAGTATTCGCCCCAATCAACAAGTAGCAAATCAGCCCCAGCATTTT. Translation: CASSIRPNQQVANQPQHF. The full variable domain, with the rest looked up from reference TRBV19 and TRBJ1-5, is DGGITQSPKYLFRKEGQNVTLSCEQNLNHDAMYWYRQDPGQGLRLIYYSQIVNDFQKGDIAEGYSVSREKKESFPLTVTSAQKNPTAFYLCASSIRPNQQVANQPQHFGDGTRLSIL.

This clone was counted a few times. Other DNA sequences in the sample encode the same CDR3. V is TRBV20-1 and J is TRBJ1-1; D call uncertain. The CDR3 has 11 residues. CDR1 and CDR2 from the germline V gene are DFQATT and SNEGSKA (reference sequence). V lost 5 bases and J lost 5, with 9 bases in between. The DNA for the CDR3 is TGCAGTGCTCCCCGGGGTACTGAAGCTTTCTTT. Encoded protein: CSAPRGTEAFF.

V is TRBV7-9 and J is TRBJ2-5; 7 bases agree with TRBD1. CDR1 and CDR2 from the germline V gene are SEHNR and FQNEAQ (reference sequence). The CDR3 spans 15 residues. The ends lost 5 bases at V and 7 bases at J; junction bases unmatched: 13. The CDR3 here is CASSARDSQAWTQYF. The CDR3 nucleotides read TGTGCCAGCAGCGCCCGGGACAGTCAGGCATGGACCCAGTACTTC.

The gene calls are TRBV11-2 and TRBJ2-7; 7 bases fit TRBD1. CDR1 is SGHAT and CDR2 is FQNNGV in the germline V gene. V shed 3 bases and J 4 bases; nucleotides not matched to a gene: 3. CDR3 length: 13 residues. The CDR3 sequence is CASSFNRGYEQYF. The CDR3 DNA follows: TGTGCCAGCAGCTTTAACAGGGGATACGAGCAGTACTTC.

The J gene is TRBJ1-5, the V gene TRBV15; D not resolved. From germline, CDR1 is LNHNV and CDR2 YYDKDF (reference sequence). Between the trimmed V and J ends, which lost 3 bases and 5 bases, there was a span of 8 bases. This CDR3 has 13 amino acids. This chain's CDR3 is CATSSNGDQPQHF. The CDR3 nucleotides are TGTGCCACCAGCAGCAACGGGGATCAGCCCCAGCATTTT. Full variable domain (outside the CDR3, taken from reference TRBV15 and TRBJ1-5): DAMVIQNPRYQVTQFGKPVTLSCSQTLNHNVMYWYQQKSSQAPKLLFHYYDKDFNNEADTPDNFQSRRPNTSFCFLDIRSPGLGDTAMYLCATSSNGDQPQHFGDGTRLSIL.

The CDR3 reads CASRMDLAGQTYEQYF. The CDR3, as DNA: TGTGCCAGCAGAATGGATCTAGCGGGGCAGACCTACGAGCAGTACTTC. The chain has TRBV28 and TRBJ2-7, with TRBD2 matching over 9 bases. V dropped 6 bases and J dropped 2; count of bases not matched to a gene: 11. Germline values: CDR1 MDHEN, CDR2 SYDVKM. There are 16 residues in the CDR3.

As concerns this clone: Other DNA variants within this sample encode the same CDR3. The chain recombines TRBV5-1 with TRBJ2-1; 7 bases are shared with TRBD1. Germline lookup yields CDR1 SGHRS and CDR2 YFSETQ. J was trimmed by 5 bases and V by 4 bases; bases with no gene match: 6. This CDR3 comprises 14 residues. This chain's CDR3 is CASSPGQQNNEQFF. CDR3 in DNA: TGCGCCAGCAGCCCGGGACAGCAGAACAATGAGCAGTTCTTC.

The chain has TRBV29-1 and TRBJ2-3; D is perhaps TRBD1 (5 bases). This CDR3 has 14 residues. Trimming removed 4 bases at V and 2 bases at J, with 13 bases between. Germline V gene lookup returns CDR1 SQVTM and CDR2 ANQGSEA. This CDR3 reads CSVATGSPTDTQYF. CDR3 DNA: TGCAGCGTTGCTACAGGAAGTCCCACAGATACGCAGTATTTT.

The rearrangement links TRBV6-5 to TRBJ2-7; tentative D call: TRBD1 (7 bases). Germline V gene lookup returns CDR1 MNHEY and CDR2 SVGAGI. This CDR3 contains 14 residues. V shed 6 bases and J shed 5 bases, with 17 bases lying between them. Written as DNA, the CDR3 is TGTGCCAGCAGCCCGACTCCAGGGGGGCACGAGCAGTACTTC. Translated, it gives CASSPTPGGHEQYF.

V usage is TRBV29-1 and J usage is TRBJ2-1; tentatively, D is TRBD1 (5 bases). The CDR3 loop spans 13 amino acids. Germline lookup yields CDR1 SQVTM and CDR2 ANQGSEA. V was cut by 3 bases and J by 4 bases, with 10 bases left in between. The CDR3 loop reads CSVEWGAYNEQFF. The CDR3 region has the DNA TGCAGCGTTGAGTGGGGCGCTTACAATGAGCAGTTCTTC.

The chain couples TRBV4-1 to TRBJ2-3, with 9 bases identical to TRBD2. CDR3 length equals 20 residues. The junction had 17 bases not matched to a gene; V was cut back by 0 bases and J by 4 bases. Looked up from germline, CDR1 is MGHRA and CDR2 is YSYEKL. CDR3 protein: CASSQEWLAGPPPRADTQYF. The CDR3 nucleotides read TGCGCCAGCAGCCAAGAATGGCTAGCGGGACCCCCGCCTCGGGCAGATACGCAGTATTTT.

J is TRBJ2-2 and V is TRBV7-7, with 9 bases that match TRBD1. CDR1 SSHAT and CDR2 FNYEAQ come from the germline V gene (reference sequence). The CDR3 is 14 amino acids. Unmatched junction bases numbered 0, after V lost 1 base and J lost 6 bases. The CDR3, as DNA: TGTGCCAGCAGCTTAGGGACAGGGGCCGGGGAGCTGTTTTTT. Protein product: CASSLGTGAGELFF. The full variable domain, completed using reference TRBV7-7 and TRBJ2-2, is GAGVSQSPRYKVTKRGQDVTLRCDPISSHATLYWYQQALGQGPEFLTYFNYEAQPDKSGLPSDRFSAERPEGSISTLTIQRTEQRDSAMYRCASSLGTGAGELFFGEGSRLTVL.